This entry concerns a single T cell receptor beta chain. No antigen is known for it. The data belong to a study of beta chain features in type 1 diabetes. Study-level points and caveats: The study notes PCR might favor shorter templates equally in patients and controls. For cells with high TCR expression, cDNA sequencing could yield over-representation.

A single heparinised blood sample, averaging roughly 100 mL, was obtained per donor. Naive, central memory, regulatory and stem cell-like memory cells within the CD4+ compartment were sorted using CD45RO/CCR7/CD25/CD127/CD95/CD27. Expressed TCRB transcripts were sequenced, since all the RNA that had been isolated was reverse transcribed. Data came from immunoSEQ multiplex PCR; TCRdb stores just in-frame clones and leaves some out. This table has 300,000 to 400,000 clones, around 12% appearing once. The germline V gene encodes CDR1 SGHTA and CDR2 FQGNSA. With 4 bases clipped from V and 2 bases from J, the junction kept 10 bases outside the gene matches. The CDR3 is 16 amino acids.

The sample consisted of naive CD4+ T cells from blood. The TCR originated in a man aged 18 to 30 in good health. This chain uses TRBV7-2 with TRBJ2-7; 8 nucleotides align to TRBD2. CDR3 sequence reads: CASSSGVAGPAYEQYF. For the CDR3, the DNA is TGTGCCAGCAGCTCAGGAGTAGCGGGGCCCGCCTACGAGCAGTACTTC.